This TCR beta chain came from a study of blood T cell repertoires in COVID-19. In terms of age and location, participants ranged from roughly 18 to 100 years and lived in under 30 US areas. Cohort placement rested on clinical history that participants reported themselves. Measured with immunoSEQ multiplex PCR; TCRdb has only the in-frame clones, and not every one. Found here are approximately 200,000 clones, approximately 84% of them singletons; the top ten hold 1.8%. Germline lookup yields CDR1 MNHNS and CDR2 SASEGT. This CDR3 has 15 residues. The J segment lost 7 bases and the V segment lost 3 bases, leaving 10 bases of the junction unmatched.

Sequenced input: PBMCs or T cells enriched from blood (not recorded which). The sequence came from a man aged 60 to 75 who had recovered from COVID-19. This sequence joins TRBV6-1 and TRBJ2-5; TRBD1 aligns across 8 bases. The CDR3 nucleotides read TGTGCCAGCAGTGACCAATCAGGGGGCTGGGGGACCCAGTACTTC. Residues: CASSDQSGGWGTQYF.